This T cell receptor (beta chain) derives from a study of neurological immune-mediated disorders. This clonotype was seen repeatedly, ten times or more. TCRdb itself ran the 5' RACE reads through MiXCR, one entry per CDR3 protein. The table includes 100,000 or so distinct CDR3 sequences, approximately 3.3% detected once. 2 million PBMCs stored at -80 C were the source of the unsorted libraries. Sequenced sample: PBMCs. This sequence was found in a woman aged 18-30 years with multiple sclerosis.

CDR3 nucleotides: TGCAGTGCAAATAGACCCGCTGGTGAGCAGTTCTTC. It encodes CSANRPAGEQFF. The rearrangement uses TRBV20-1 and TRBJ2-1; D gene unclear. This CDR3 is 12 amino acids long. The germline CDR1 and CDR2 sequences are DFQATT and SNEGSKA (reference sequence). V was pared by 6 bases and J by 9 bases, with 15 bases between.